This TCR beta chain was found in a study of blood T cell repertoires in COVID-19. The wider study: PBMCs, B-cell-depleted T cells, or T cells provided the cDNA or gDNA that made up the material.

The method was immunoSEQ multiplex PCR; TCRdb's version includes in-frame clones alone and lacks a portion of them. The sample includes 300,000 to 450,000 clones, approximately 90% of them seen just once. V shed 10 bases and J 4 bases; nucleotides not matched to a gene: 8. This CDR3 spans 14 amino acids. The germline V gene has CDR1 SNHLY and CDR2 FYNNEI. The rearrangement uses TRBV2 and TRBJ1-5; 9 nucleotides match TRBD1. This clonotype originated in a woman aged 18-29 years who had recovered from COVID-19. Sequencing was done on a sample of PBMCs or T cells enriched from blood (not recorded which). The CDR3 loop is CATGQGPFNQPQHF. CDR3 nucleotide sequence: TGTGCCACCGGACAGGGGCCCTTTAATCAGCCCCAGCATTTT.